What follows are 9 T cell receptor beta chains derived from one specimen sequenced in a study of T cell responses to AZD1222 COVID-19 vaccine. Assay used: immunoSEQ multiplex PCR; TCRdb lists only in-frame clones, some missing. The repertoire includes approximately 85,000 clones, roughly nine tenths of them detected once, and 7% sits in the top ten. The specimen was peripheral blood, collected on day 0 of AZD1222 vaccination. These receptors were collected from an adult in good health.

V is TRBV6-2 or TRBV6-3 and J is TRBJ2-3; 8 bases align to TRBD2. This CDR3 comprises 17 residues. In germline, CDR1 is MNHEY, CDR2 SVGEGT. The V gene end was trimmed by 3 bases and the J gene end by 0 bases; junction bases not matched to a gene: 8. DNA of the CDR3: TGTGCCAGCAGTTATTCGCGCGGGGGGCCAAGCACAGATACGCAGTATTTT. Protein sequence: CASSYSRGGPSTDTQYF.

V and J are TRBV7-2 and TRBJ1-4, with 7 bases matching TRBD1. The CDR3 has 13 residues. The V and J ends lost 5 bases and 10 bases, in that order; junction bases with no gene match: 7. CDR1 and CDR2 from the germline V gene are SGHTA and FQGNSA. The DNA for the CDR3 is TGTGCCAGCAGCCCCGACAGGGACGGAAAACTGTTTTTT. It is translated as CASSPDRDGKLFF.

The rearrangement uses TRBV2 and TRBJ1-1, with 7 bases lining up with TRBD1. The CDR3 has 11 amino acids. V gave up 5 bases and J gave up 11 bases; unmatched junction bases: 5. CDR1 is SNHLY, CDR2 FYNNEI, per germline. The CDR3 DNA follows: TGTGCCAGCAGTTTTACAGGGGCGGCTTTCTTT. Translating it yields CASSFTGAAFF.

The rearrangement joins TRBV4-2 to TRBJ2-1; tentatively, D is TRBD1 or TRBD2 (6 bases each). Germline CDR1 LGHNA, CDR2 YNFKEQ. Deletions cut 4 bases from V and 9 bases from J, with 19 bases between. This CDR3 region has 15 residues. CDR3 amino acids: CASSRTATSSSEQFF. CDR3 sequence (DNA): TGTGCCAGCAGCCGGACAGCAACTAGCAGTAGTGAGCAGTTCTTC.

A word on this clone: Other DNA sequences of this sample code for an identical CDR3. The chain is built from TRBV6-5 and TRBJ2-1; D is undetermined. CDR1 is MNHEY, CDR2 SVGAGI, per germline. V lost 0 bases and J lost 2, with 5 bases in between. The CDR3 contains 14 residues. CDR3 loop: CASSYSRTYNEQFF. In DNA form, the CDR3 reads TGTGCCAGCAGTTACTCGAGGACCTACAATGAGCAGTTCTTC.

The chain combines TRBV9 with TRBJ2-1, with a possible D match to TRBD1 (6 bases). Trimming left V 0 bases short and J 7 bases short, with 8 bases between. In germline, CDR1 is SGDLS, CDR2 YYNGEE. The CDR3 extends over 13 amino acids. The CDR3 sequence: CASSVGQGNEQFF. CDR3 DNA sequence: TGTGCCAGCAGCGTAGGTCAGGGGAATGAGCAGTTCTTC.

The rearrangement joins TRBV6-6 to TRBJ1-5; D is undetermined. CDR1 MNHNY and CDR2 SVGAGI come from the germline V gene (reference sequence). Trimming left V 5 bases short and J 1 base short, with 9 bases between. The CDR3 is made up of 14 amino acids. The CDR3 nucleotides are TGTGCCAGCAGTCCTGGACCGAGCAATCAGCCCCAGCATTTT. Residues: CASSPGPSNQPQHF.

V and J are TRBV27 and TRBJ1-5, with 9 bases fitting TRBD1. The trim removed 4 bases at V and 4 bases at J, leaving 5 bases unmatched. The V gene's germline CDR1 is MNHEY and CDR2 SMNVEV (reference sequence). The CDR3 runs 15 residues. DNA of the CDR3: TGTGCCAGCAGTTCGGGACAGGGATGGAATCAGCCCCAGCATTTT. It specifies CASSSGQGWNQPQHF.

V gene TRBV5-4 combines with J gene TRBJ2-2, with 8 bases matching TRBD2. Per the germline V gene, CDR1 is SGHNT and CDR2 is YYREEE (reference sequence). The CDR3 contains 17 residues. The V gene end was trimmed by 2 bases and the J gene end by 3 bases; junction bases not matched to a gene: 9. This CDR3 is CASSFGGREGDTGELFF. DNA for the CDR3: TGTGCCAGCAGCTTTGGCGGACGGGAGGGTGACACCGGGGAGCTGTTTTTT.